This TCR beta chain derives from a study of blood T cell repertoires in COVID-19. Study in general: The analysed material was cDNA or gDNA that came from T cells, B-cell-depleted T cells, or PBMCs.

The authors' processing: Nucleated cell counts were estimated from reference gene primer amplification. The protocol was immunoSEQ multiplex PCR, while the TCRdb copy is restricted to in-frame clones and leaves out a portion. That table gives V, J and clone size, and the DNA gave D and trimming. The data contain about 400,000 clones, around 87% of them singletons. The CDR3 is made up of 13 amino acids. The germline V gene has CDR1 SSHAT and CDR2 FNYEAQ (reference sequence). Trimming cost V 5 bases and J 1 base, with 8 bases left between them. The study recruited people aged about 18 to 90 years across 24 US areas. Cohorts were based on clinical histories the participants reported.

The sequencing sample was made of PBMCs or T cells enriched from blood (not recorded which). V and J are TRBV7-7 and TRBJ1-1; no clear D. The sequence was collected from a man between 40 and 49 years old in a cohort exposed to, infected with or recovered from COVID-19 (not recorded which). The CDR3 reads CASSADKNTEAFF. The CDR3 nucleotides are TGTGCCAGCAGCGCCGACAAGAACACTGAAGCTTTCTTT. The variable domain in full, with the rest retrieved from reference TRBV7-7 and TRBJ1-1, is GAGVSQSPRYKVTKRGQDVTLRCDPISSHATLYWYQQALGQGPEFLTYFNYEAQPDKSGLPSDRFSAERPEGSISTLTIQRTEQRDSAMYRCASSADKNTEAFFGQGTRLTVV.